This T cell receptor beta chain originates from a study of T cells in Graves' hyperthyroidism and ophthalmopathy. Amplification of TCR beta CDR3 regions used RNA as the template. RT-PCR in the first round (using the HTBI primer set) targeted the TCR CDR3. Each CDR3 protein is one row after TCRdb ran MiXCR on the multiplex PCR reads. Of nearly 600,000 distinct CDR3 sequences listed, over 12% are singletons. The ends were cut back, 0 bases at V and 5 bases at J, with 10 bases in the middle. The CDR3 totals 14 residues. From germline, CDR1 is LGHDT and CDR2 YNNKEL (reference sequence). Each diagnosis was grounded in clinical symptoms, serum thyroxine and TRAb, thyroid ultrasound, and orbital computed tomography.

This chain links TRBV3-1 with TRBJ2-5; D is unresolved. The sample consisted of blood. This sequence was found in a woman younger than 30 with Graves' ophthalmopathy. CDR3 residues: CASSQEAIAETQYF. The CDR3 region has the DNA TGTGCCAGCAGCCAAGAGGCGATTGCGGAGACCCAGTACTTC.